The next 22 T cell receptor beta chains were all read from a single sample in a study of siplizumab effects on memory and regulatory T cells. TCRdb keeps only in-frame clones here, not all; method: immunoSEQ multiplex PCR. Altogether tens of thousands of clones are present, 94% being singletons, with the ten largest covering roughly 0.3%. The sequencing sample was made of non-Treg CD4+ T cells sorted from blood. The receptors derive from a human donor in good health.

V is TRBV6-5 and J is TRBJ1-2; D gene unclear. Trimming took off 0 bases at V and 4 bases at J, with 6 bases between the two ends. There are 13 residues in the CDR3. Germline V lookup: CDR1 MNHEY, CDR2 SVGAGI. Written as DNA, the CDR3 is TGTGCCAGCAGTTACTCCTTCGGCTATGGCTACACCTTC. Protein: CASSYSFGYGYTF.

This clone was picked up a small number of times. J is TRBJ1-2 and V is TRBV18, with D tentatively TRBD1 (5 bases). This CDR3 is built from 15 residues. The germline CDR1 and CDR2 sequences are KGHSH and LQKENI. V shed 5 bases and J shed 3 bases, with 16 bases lying between them. The CDR3 loop is CASSSQGGFDYGYTF. CDR3 in DNA: TGTGCCAGCTCATCTCAGGGAGGCTTTGACTATGGCTACACCTTC.

CDR3 sequence reads: CASSFPGTIYEQYF. The CDR3 DNA is TGTGCCAGCAGCTTCCCCGGGACTATATACGAGCAGTACTTC. The chain employs TRBV11-2 and TRBJ2-7, with 7 bases matching TRBD2. The V gene end was trimmed by 3 bases and the J gene end by 4 bases; junction bases not matched to a gene: 6. The CDR3 contains 14 residues. Germline loops: CDR1 SGHAT, CDR2 FQNNGV.

The V and J genes are TRBV29-1 and TRBJ2-2; 8 bases are shared with TRBD1. Looked up from germline, CDR1 is SQVTM and CDR2 is ANQGSEA. J was trimmed by 2 bases and V by 6 bases; bases with no gene match: 8. The CDR3 consists of 15 residues. The chain's CDR3 is CSVYYRGTNTGELFF. CDR3 coding DNA: TGCAGCGTCTACTACAGGGGGACCAACACCGGGGAGCTGTTTTTT.

This clone is a singleton in its sample. The V call is TRBV11-1, the J call TRBJ2-1; weak D call: TRBD2 (7 bases). The CDR3 is 14 amino acids. Trimming took 11 bases from V and 8 from J, leaving 22 bases between them. Looked up from germline, CDR1 is SGHAT and CDR2 is FQDESV (reference sequence). This chain's CDR3 is CACRRGGLVYEQFF. CDR3 nucleotides: TGTGCCTGCCGTAGGGGGGGCCTAGTGTATGAGCAGTTCTTC. Together with reference TRBV11-1 and TRBJ2-1, the CDR3 gives the full variable domain: EAEVAQSPRYKITEKSQAVAFWCDPISGHATLYWYRQILGQGPELLVQFQDESVVDDSQLPKDRFSAERLKGVDSTLKIQPAELGDSAMYLCACRRGGLVYEQFFGPGTRLTVL.

This clone has just one count. The chain recombines TRBV15 with TRBJ2-3; 7 bases agree with TRBD1. CDR1 LNHNV and CDR2 YYDKDF come from the germline V gene (reference sequence). The CDR3 runs to 15 residues. V lost 1 base, J lost 4 bases, and 5 bases stayed unmatched. Here the CDR3 reads CATSRGFQGADTQYF. The CDR3, as DNA: TGTGCCACCAGCAGAGGGTTTCAGGGGGCAGATACGCAGTATTTT.

The genes are TRBV19 and TRBJ1-4; D unresolved. CDR1 and CDR2 from the germline V gene are LNHDA and SQIVND (reference sequence). This CDR3 spans 14 amino acids. The germline V and J ends were trimmed by 5 bases and 6 bases, with 13 bases remaining between them. In DNA, the CDR3 is TGTGCCAGTAGTCACGATGAGTTGCATGAAAAACTGTTTTTT. Amino acids: CASSHDELHEKLFF.

This clone was recorded only once. V and J are TRBV5-1 and TRBJ2-4; TRBD1 might be the D (7 bases). The CDR3 length is 15 residues. The germline V gene encodes CDR1 SGHRS and CDR2 YFSETQ. The V gene lost 3 bases and the J gene lost 4 bases, with 14 bases spanning the gap. The CDR3 loop is CASSYQGGGKNIQYF. The CDR3, as DNA: TGCGCCAGCAGCTACCAGGGGGGCGGGAAAAACATTCAGTACTTC.

V and J are TRBV19 and TRBJ2-3; 7 positions agree with TRBD1. The CDR3 runs to 15 residues. Germline V gene lookup returns CDR1 LNHDA and CDR2 SQIVND (reference sequence). The V segment lost 7 bases and the J segment 4 bases; nucleotides outside the gene matches: 11. CDR3 nucleotides: TGTGCCAGTACTCGGGACAGCTTAGGTGCAGATACGCAGTATTTT. Protein: CASTRDSLGADTQYF. The full variable domain, its missing parts supplied by reference TRBV19 and TRBJ2-3, is DGGITQSPKYLFRKEGQNVTLSCEQNLNHDAMYWYRQDPGQGLRLIYYSQIVNDFQKGDIAEGYSVSREKKESFPLTVTSAQKNPTAFYLCASTRDSLGADTQYFGPGTRLTVL.

This chain uses TRBV6-4 with TRBJ2-6, with 9 bases fitting TRBD1. The CDR3 length is 16 residues. Germline CDR1 and CDR2: MRHNA and SNTAGT. V shed 3 bases, J shed 2 bases, and the junction held 2 bases outside the gene matches. The DNA of the CDR3 is TGTGCCAGCAGTGAAGGGACAGGGACTGGGGCCAACGTCCTGACTTTC. Translation: CASSEGTGTGANVLTF.

This chain joins TRBV5-1 and TRBJ2-1; either TRBD1 or TRBD2 may fit D (5 bases each). CDR1 SGHRS and CDR2 YFSETQ come from the germline V gene. This CDR3 region has 12 residues. V was pared by 0 bases and J by 12 bases, with 10 bases between. CDR3 nucleotides: TGCGCCAGCAGCTTGGGAGAGGGGCCGCAGTTCTTC. Translating gives CASSLGEGPQFF.

This clone came up once. V is TRBV2 and J is TRBJ2-5, with 12 bases identical to TRBD2. This CDR3 is built from 18 residues. CDR1 SNHLY and CDR2 FYNNEI come from the germline V gene. The trim removed 0 bases at V and 5 bases at J, leaving 10 bases unmatched. The CDR3 spells CASSEADLTSGSSETQYF. The CDR3 DNA sequence: TGTGCCAGCAGTGAAGCCGACCTGACTAGCGGGAGTTCTGAGACCCAGTACTTC.

The rearrangement joins TRBV6-6 to TRBJ2-5, with D maybe TRBD1 (6 bases). The CDR3 has 15 amino acids. The germline V gene has CDR1 MNHNY and CDR2 SVGAGI (reference sequence). Between the trimmed V and J ends, which lost 6 bases and 4 bases, there was a span of 18 bases. CDR3 coding DNA: TGTGCCAGCAGAACCAACAGGGAATTGAGAGAGACCCAGTACTTC. The encoded protein is CASRTNRELRETQYF.

This rearrangement joins TRBV19 to TRBJ2-7, with TRBD2 matching over 12 bases. The V gene's germline CDR1 is LNHDA and CDR2 SQIVND (reference sequence). V lost 6 bases, J lost 7 bases, and 4 bases stayed unmatched. There are 13 residues in the CDR3. CDR3 residues: CASRTSGSGEQYF. The CDR3 DNA reads as TGTGCCAGTAGGACTAGCGGGAGTGGGGAGCAGTACTTC.

The V call is TRBV19, the J call TRBJ2-2; D may be TRBD2 (6 bases). The CDR3 contains 14 residues. V shed 4 bases and J shed 3 bases, with 9 bases lying between them. Germline CDR1 LNHDA, CDR2 SQIVND (reference sequence). In nucleotides, the CDR3 is TGTGCCAGTAGTACGGACTACCACACCGGGGAGCTGTTTTTT. Protein: CASSTDYHTGELFF.

The rearrangement links TRBV30 to TRBJ1-4, with no clear D. Germline values: CDR1 GTSNPN, CDR2 SVGIG (reference sequence). The V end lost 1 base, the J end lost 0 bases, and 9 bases lay between the germline ends. The CDR3 covers 15 residues. CDR3 residues: CAWSAYSPTNEKLFF. The CDR3 nucleotides are TGTGCCTGGAGTGCATACAGCCCAACTAATGAAAAACTGTTTTTT.

The chain employs TRBV11-2 and TRBJ2-5; D remains unclear. This CDR3 contains 13 residues. Germline V lookup: CDR1 SGHAT, CDR2 FQNNGV. The V and J ends lost 1 base and 5 bases respectively, with 8 bases between them. The CDR3 nucleotides read TGTGCCAGCAGCTTAGGGGATCGGGAGACCCAGTACTTC. The encoded protein is CASSLGDRETQYF. Combining the CDR3 with reference TRBV11-2 and TRBJ2-5 gives the whole variable domain EAGVAQSPRYKIIEKRQSVAFWCNPISGHATLYWYQQILGQGPKLLIQFQNNGVVDDSQLPKDRFSAERLKGVDSTLKIQPAKLEDSAVYLCASSLGDRETQYFGPGTRLLVL.

This chain joins TRBV4-1 and TRBJ2-1; D is uncertain. The CDR3 is made up of 12 amino acids. V was clipped by 1 base and J by 9 bases, with 7 bases between them. Germline V gene data show CDR1 as MGHRA and CDR2 as YSYEKL. The CDR3 bases are TGCGCCAGCAGCCAAGTTGCAACTGAGCAGTTCTTC. Protein product: CASSQVATEQFF.

The chain employs TRBV5-1 and TRBJ1-2; no definite D call. Trimming removed 4 bases at V and 1 base at J, with 8 bases between. The CDR3 has 13 amino acids. Germline loops: CDR1 SGHRS, CDR2 YFSETQ. CDR3 DNA: TGCGCCAGCAGCGGCAGTCTTAACTATGGCTACACCTTC. The encoded protein is CASSGSLNYGYTF.

This chain uses TRBV11-2 with TRBJ2-7; either TRBD1 or TRBD2 may fit D (6 bases each). Trimming removed 5 bases at V and 5 bases at J, with 13 bases between. This CDR3 has 13 amino acids. Germline V gives CDR1 SGHAT, CDR2 FQNNGV. The CDR3 region has the DNA TGTGCCAGCAGCCTGCTGGGGGGCCACGAGCAGTACTTC. Amino acid sequence: CASSLLGGHEQYF.

J is TRBJ1-1 and V is TRBV15; 8 nucleotides match TRBD1. V was clipped by 0 bases and J by 2 bases; unmatched bases: 5. The length of the CDR3 is 16 residues. Looked up from germline, CDR1 is LNHNV and CDR2 is YYDKDF (reference sequence). CDR3 nucleotides: TGTGCCACCAGCAGAGATATCACAGGGGGAAACACTGAAGCTTTCTTT. It translates to CATSRDITGGNTEAFF.

The chain links TRBV25-1 to TRBJ1-1; D is undetermined. The V gene lost 3 bases and the J gene lost 2 bases, with 7 bases spanning the gap. Germline lookup yields CDR1 MGHDK and CDR2 SYGVNS. The CDR3 consists of 13 residues. Here the CDR3 reads CASSEGRNTEAFF. CDR3 nucleotide sequence: TGTGCCAGCAGTGAGGGCCGAAACACTGAAGCTTTCTTT.